Following are 27 T cell receptor beta chains from one sample sequenced in a study of blood T cell repertoires in COVID-19. Clones were read by immunoSEQ multiplex PCR, and TCRdb kept only the in-frame ones, dropping some. The sample lists over 350,000 clones, about 89% occurring once. The material sequenced was peripheral blood. The receptors come from a woman in her thirties with acute or convalescent COVID-19.

The V and J genes are TRBV27 and TRBJ2-3, with a weak D call TRBD1 (6 bases). The CDR3 runs to 12 residues. The germline V gene encodes CDR1 MNHEY and CDR2 SMNVEV (reference sequence). Deletions cut 5 bases from V and 9 bases from J, with 12 bases between. The chain's CDR3 is CASSHQGNTQYF. For the CDR3, the DNA is TGTGCCAGCAGTCATCAGGGGAACACGCAGTATTTT.

The V gene is TRBV7-3, the J gene TRBJ2-1, with 10 bases aligning to TRBD1. CDR3 length equals 15 residues. J was trimmed by 3 bases and V by 5 bases; bases with no gene match: 4. Germline CDR1 SGHTA, CDR2 FQGTGA. Here the CDR3 DNA reads TGTGCCAGCAGCAAGGACAGGGGGAGCTACAATGAGCAGTTCTTC. This gives the protein CASSKDRGSYNEQFF.

The genes are TRBV3-1 (or the pseudogene TRBV3-2) and TRBJ2-5; a weak D match, TRBD2 (5 bases). The germline CDR1 and CDR2 sequences are LGHDT and YNNKEL (reference sequence). V was cut by 4 bases and J by 5 bases, with 11 bases left in between. This CDR3 has 13 amino acids. The CDR3 region is CASSPNPGETQYF. The CDR3 coding sequence is TGTGCCAGCAGCCCGAACCCGGGGGAGACCCAGTACTTC.

This clone was counted a single time. The chain recombines TRBV5-1 with TRBJ2-5; D is unresolved. Germline V gene lookup returns CDR1 SGHRS and CDR2 YFSETQ. V dropped 0 bases and J dropped 0 bases, with 9 bases sitting between them. CDR3 length: 15 residues. The CDR3 here is CASSLGQTHQETQYF. CDR3 nucleotide sequence: TGCGCCAGCAGCTTGGGACAAACTCACCAAGAGACCCAGTACTTC.

The rearrangement uses TRBV5-1 and TRBJ2-7; 8 bases are a match to TRBD2. Germline V CDR1 and CDR2: SGHRS, YFSETQ. This CDR3 is 15 amino acids long. J was trimmed by 0 bases and V by 3 bases; bases with no gene match: 5. The CDR3 reads CASSWTRGASYEQYF. CDR3 in DNA: TGCGCCAGCAGCTGGACGCGGGGGGCCTCCTACGAGCAGTACTTC.

The chain carries TRBV4-2 and TRBJ2-3; TRBD2 aligns across 12 bases. CDR3 length: 17 residues. Germline CDR1 is LGHNA and CDR2 is YNFKEQ. V was pared by 0 bases and J by 5 bases, with 6 bases of the junction left unmatched. The chain's CDR3 is CASSQEVGLAGLDTQYF. The CDR3 bases are TGTGCCAGCAGCCAAGAAGTGGGACTAGCGGGCCTAGATACGCAGTATTTT.

The chain recombines TRBV21-1 with TRBJ1-3. TRBV21-1 is a pseudogene locus. The CDR3 is 12 residues long. The DNA for the CDR3 is TGTGCCAGCAGCAATCGTCCCTACACCATATATTTT. Its protein is CASSNRPYTIYF.

V usage is TRBV11-2 and J usage is TRBJ1-4; a weak D match, TRBD1 (6 bases). Germline CDR1 and CDR2: SGHAT and FQNNGV. The CDR3 covers 15 residues. V lost 4 bases to trimming and J lost 4 bases, with 13 bases between them. The CDR3 is CASSSWGGGNEKLFF. CDR3 DNA sequence: TGTGCCAGCAGCTCATGGGGAGGGGGTAATGAAAAACTGTTTTTT. Drawing the rest from reference TRBV11-2 and TRBJ1-4, the complete variable domain is EAGVAQSPRYKIIEKRQSVAFWCNPISGHATLYWYQQILGQGPKLLIQFQNNGVVDDSQLPKDRFSAERLKGVDSTLKIQPAKLEDSAVYLCASSSWGGGNEKLFFGSGTQLSVL.

This clone was detected only once. The chain carries TRBV6-6 and TRBJ2-7, with D possibly matching TRBD2 (5 bases). CDR1 and CDR2 (germline): MNHNY, SVGAGI (reference sequence). The CDR3 is 12 amino acids. V lost 6 bases, J lost 4 bases, and 10 bases lay in between. The CDR3 sequence is CASSPGLYEQYF. In DNA, the CDR3 is TGTGCCAGCAGCCCCGGACTTTACGAGCAGTACTTC.

This clone was detected only a few times. The chain combines TRBV5-1 with TRBJ1-2, with D possibly matching TRBD1 (5 bases). From germline, CDR1 is SGHRS and CDR2 YFSETQ. V lost 4 bases, J lost 9 bases, and 16 bases lay in between. The CDR3 contains 13 residues. The CDR3 loop is CASSGGTGYRYTF. The CDR3 DNA sequence: TGCGCCAGCAGCGGCGGGACGGGTTATCGCTACACCTTC. The whole variable domain, remainder taken from reference TRBV5-1 and TRBJ1-2, is KAGVTQTPRYLIKTRGQQVTLSCSPISGHRSVSWYQQTPGQGLQFLFEYFSETQRNKGNFPGRFSGRQFSNSRSEMNVSTLELGDSALYLCASSGGTGYRYTFGSGTRLTVV.

This clone was detected only a few times. This sequence joins TRBV27 and TRBJ1-3; the D is unclear. V lost 5 bases and J 4 bases, leaving 9 bases between the germline ends. Germline loops: CDR1 MNHEY, CDR2 SMNVEV (reference sequence). This CDR3 has 13 amino acids. CDR3 amino acids: CASSRNSGNTIYF. CDR3 DNA: TGTGCCAGCAGTCGAAACTCCGGAAACACCATATATTTT.

V and J are TRBV9 and TRBJ2-1; 10 bases match TRBD2. V lost 0 bases to trimming and J lost 9 bases; unmatched junction nucleotides: 6. The CDR3 sequence is 15 residues long. Looked up from germline, CDR1 is SGDLS and CDR2 is YYNGEE. The CDR3 is CASSVDPSGGGEQFF. DNA for the CDR3: TGTGCCAGCAGCGTAGACCCTAGCGGGGGTGGTGAGCAGTTCTTC.

The chain has TRBV5-5 and TRBJ2-5, with TRBD2 matching over 11 bases. V gave up 4 bases and J gave up 5 bases; unmatched junction bases: 4. This CDR3 is built from 14 residues. Germline V gene lookup returns CDR1 SGHKS and CDR2 YYEKEE (reference sequence). The CDR3: CASSLLAGAETQYF. Here the CDR3 DNA reads TGTGCCAGCAGCCTACTAGCGGGGGCGGAGACCCAGTACTTC.

The chain employs TRBV5-1 and TRBJ2-2, with 8 bases matching TRBD2. The CDR3 is 15 residues long. Germline V gene lookup returns CDR1 SGHRS and CDR2 YFSETQ. Trimming removed 2 bases from V and 5 bases from J; junction bases left unmatched: 5. The CDR3 coding sequence is TGCGCCAGCAGCTTAACTAGCGGTGAGACCGGGGAGCTGTTTTTT. Translated: CASSLTSGETGELFF.

This chain's CDR3 is CASSYYAGANEQFF. The CDR3 DNA is TGTGCCAGCAGTTACTACGCAGGGGCCAATGAGCAGTTCTTC. The V call is TRBV6-5, the J call TRBJ2-1; D possibly corresponds to TRBD1 (6 bases). Per the germline V gene, CDR1 is MNHEY and CDR2 is SVGAGI. This CDR3 region has 14 residues. The V gene lost 1 base and the J gene lost 6 bases, with 10 bases spanning the gap.

The chain has TRBV25-1 and TRBJ2-3; D remains ambiguous. Looked up from germline, CDR1 is MGHDK and CDR2 is SYGVNS. V was trimmed by 2 bases and J by 1 base, leaving 7 bases between them. The CDR3 spans 14 residues. CDR3 DNA sequence: TGTGCCAGCAGTGAAGTGTGCGGCACAGATACGCAGTATTTT. Its translation: CASSEVCGTDTQYF.

V and J are TRBV13 and TRBJ1-2, with 8 bases identical to TRBD1. With V trimmed by 5 bases and J by 4 bases, 9 bases remained unmatched. The germline V gene has CDR1 PRHDT and CDR2 FYEKMQ (reference sequence). The CDR3 has 15 amino acids. For the CDR3, the DNA is TGTGCCAGCAGCAACCTCGGACAGGGTAGCTATGGCTACACCTTC. As protein: CASSNLGQGSYGYTF.

The genes are TRBV3-1 (or the pseudogene TRBV3-2) and TRBJ2-3; 10 bases match TRBD2. The germline gives CDR1 LGHDT, CDR2 YNNKEL (reference sequence). The CDR3 runs to 17 residues. Trimming cost V 2 bases and J 6 bases; bases outside gene matches: 11. This CDR3 is CASSQNPAGGGLDTQYF. The CDR3 region has the DNA TGTGCCAGCAGCCAAAACCCAGCGGGGGGGGGTCTGGATACGCAGTATTTT.

This chain links TRBV2 with TRBJ1-4; D call uncertain. Per germline, CDR1 SNHLY and CDR2 FYNNEI. There are 15 residues in the CDR3. V was trimmed by 3 bases and J by 3 bases, leaving 11 bases between them. DNA of the CDR3: TGTGCCAGCAGTGACGAGGGTGCAGCTAATGAAAAACTGTTTTTT. As protein: CASSDEGAANEKLFF.

This chain links TRBV9 with TRBJ1-2; TRBD1 might be the D (6 bases). This CDR3 spans 14 amino acids. Germline V gene sequence: CDR1 SGDLS, CDR2 YYNGEE. Between the trimmed V and J ends, which lost 4 bases and 5 bases, there was a span of 15 bases. CDR3 in amino acids: CASSPKTGTYGYTF. The CDR3 region has the DNA TGTGCCAGCAGCCCCAAGACAGGTACTTATGGCTACACCTTC.

This chain uses TRBV19 with TRBJ2-5; possibly TRBD1 for D (6 bases). Germline CDR1 is LNHDA and CDR2 is SQIVND (reference sequence). V gave up 3 bases and J gave up 2 bases, with 10 bases separating them. This CDR3 is built from 14 residues. DNA for the CDR3: TGTGCCAGTAGTATTGGGGGCTCGCAAGAGACCCAGTACTTC. It encodes CASSIGGSQETQYF.

The genes are TRBV7-2 and TRBJ2-4, with 7 bases lining up with TRBD1. V was pared by 5 bases and J by 7 bases, with 8 bases of the junction left unmatched. The CDR3 contains 14 residues. Per the germline V gene, CDR1 is SGHTA and CDR2 is FQGNSA. As DNA, the CDR3 is TGTGCCAGCAGCGCATACAGGGGCGACAACATTCAGTACTTC. It codes for CASSAYRGDNIQYF. The whole variable domain, filled in from reference TRBV7-2 and TRBJ2-4, reads GAGVSQSPSNKVTEKGKDVELRCDPISGHTALYWYRQSLGQGLEFLIYFQGNSAPDKSGLPSDRFSAERTGGSVSTLTIQRTQQEDSAVYLCASSAYRGDNIQYFGAGTRLSVL.

This clone has just one count. The chain couples TRBV5-1 to TRBJ2-3; TRBD2 aligns across 10 bases. Germline CDR1 reads SGHRS; CDR2 reads YFSETQ. This CDR3 comprises 16 residues. V lost 2 bases, J lost 6 bases, and 9 bases stayed unmatched. The CDR3 loop is CASSLGTSAPFDTQYF. The CDR3 nucleotides read TGCGCCAGCAGCTTAGGGACTAGCGCCCCTTTTGATACGCAGTATTTT.

The V call is TRBV6-5, the J call TRBJ1-5; TRBD1 matches 7 bases. CDR1 and CDR2 from the germline V gene are MNHEY and SVGAGI. With 2 bases clipped from V and 0 bases from J, the junction kept 4 bases outside the gene matches. This CDR3 region has 16 residues. The CDR3 region has the DNA TGTGCCAGCAGTTACCCGCAGGGGGGTAGCAATCAGCCCCAGCATTTT. Translation gives CASSYPQGGSNQPQHF.

This clone is a singleton in its sample. The rearrangement uses TRBV5-6 and TRBJ1-5; tentatively, D is TRBD1 (5 bases). CDR1 is SGHDT and CDR2 is YYEEEE in the germline V gene. This CDR3 has 15 residues. Trimming stripped 5 bases from V and 1 base from J, with 13 bases between. The CDR3 DNA is TGTGCCAGCAGTCTGGGAGGGGCGAGCAATCAGCCCCAGCATTTT. This codes for CASSLGGASNQPQHF.

The chain combines TRBV30 with TRBJ1-2; weak D call: TRBD1 (6 bases). Trimming took 2 bases from V and 8 from J, leaving 15 bases between them. Germline V gene sequence: CDR1 GTSNPN, CDR2 SVGIG (reference sequence). The CDR3 is 13 residues long. CDR3 nucleotides: TGTGCCTGGAGTTCGGGACAAATTACAGGCTACACCTTC. Translating it yields CAWSSGQITGYTF.

The rearrangement uses TRBV5-4 and TRBJ2-3; TRBD2 is a possible D gene (6 bases). The V gene's germline CDR1 is SGHNT and CDR2 YYREEE (reference sequence). The CDR3 totals 13 residues. V was cut by 0 bases and J by 8 bases, with 10 bases left in between. The chain's CDR3 is CASSLAGGFTQYF. The CDR3 DNA follows: TGTGCCAGCAGCTTGGCCGGGGGTTTTACGCAGTATTTT.